This TCR beta chain is drawn from a study of beta chain features in type 1 diabetes. Study-wide findings and caveats: Whether TCRB rearrangement is influenced by HLA type was left unresolved in this analysis. TCRB CDR3s were moderately but significantly shorter in Type 1 diabetes patients in all four CD4+ subsets.

The study reverse transcribed the entire isolated RNA, so it sequenced expressed TCRB transcripts. It was found that naive, central memory and regulatory T cell samples averaged around 3.6 million reads. Some clones are missing from TCRdb's copy, which holds only in-frame ones; the method was immunoSEQ multiplex PCR. This sample has 130,000 to 150,000 clones, with approximately 13% found just once. This clone was observed a few times. Its target is unknown. The sample was central memory CD4+ T cells from blood. The TCR originated in a man aged 18 to 30 with type 1 diabetes.

The CDR3 loop reads CAADALGKNTEAFF. In nucleotides, the CDR3 is TGTGCCGCCGATGCGTTGGGAAAAAACACTGAAGCTTTCTTT. The genes are TRBV30 and TRBJ1-1, with D hard to call. Germline V gene data show CDR1 as GTSNPN and CDR2 as SVGIG (reference sequence). V lost 8 bases to trimming and J lost 2 bases, with 18 bases between them. The CDR3 spans 14 residues. The full variable domain, in which reference TRBV30 and TRBJ1-1 provide the parts outside the CDR3, is SQTIHQWPATLVQPVGSPLSLECTVEGTSNPNLYWYRQAAGRGLQLLFYSVGIGQISSEVPQNLSASRPQDRQFILSSKKLLLSDSGFYLCAADALGKNTEAFFGQGTRLTVV.